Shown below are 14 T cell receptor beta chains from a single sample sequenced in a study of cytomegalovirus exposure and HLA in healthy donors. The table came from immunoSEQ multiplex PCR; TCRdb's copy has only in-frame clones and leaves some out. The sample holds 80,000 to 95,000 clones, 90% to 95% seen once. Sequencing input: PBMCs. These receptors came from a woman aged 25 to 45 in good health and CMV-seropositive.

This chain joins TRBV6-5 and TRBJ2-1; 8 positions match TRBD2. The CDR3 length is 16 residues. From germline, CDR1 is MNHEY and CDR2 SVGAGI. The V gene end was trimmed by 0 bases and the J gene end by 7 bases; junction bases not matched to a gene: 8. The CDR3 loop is CASSYSAGGGRNEQFF. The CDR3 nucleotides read TGTGCCAGCAGTTACTCGGCGGGGGGTGGGAGGAATGAGCAGTTCTTC.

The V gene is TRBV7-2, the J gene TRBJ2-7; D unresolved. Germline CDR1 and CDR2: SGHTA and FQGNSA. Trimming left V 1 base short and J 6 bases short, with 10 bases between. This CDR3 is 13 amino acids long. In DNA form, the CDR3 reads TGTGCCAGCAGCTTAGTTAAAACGGGCGAGCAGTACTTC. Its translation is CASSLVKTGEQYF.

The CDR3 here is CASSLAQNTYGYTF. In nucleotides, the CDR3 is TGTGCCAGCAGCTTGGCCCAGAACACCTATGGCTACACCTTC. This chain uses TRBV5-4 with TRBJ1-2; D ambiguous. CDR1 is SGHNT, CDR2 YYREEE, per germline (reference sequence). V gave up 0 bases and J gave up 4 bases, with 10 bases separating them. The CDR3 spans 14 residues.

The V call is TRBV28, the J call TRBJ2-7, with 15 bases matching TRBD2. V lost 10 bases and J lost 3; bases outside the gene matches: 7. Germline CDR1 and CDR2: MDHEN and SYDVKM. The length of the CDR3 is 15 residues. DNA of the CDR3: TGTGCCACAGCCGGGACTAGCGGGAGGATCTACGAGCAGTACTTC. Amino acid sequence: CATAGTSGRIYEQYF.

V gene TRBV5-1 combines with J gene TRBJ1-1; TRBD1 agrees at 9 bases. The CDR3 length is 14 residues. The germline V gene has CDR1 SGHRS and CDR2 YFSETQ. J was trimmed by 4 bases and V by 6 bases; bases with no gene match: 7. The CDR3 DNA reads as TGCGCCAGCAAGAAACAGGGGGCGGCCACTGAAGCTTTCTTT. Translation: CASKKQGAATEAFF.

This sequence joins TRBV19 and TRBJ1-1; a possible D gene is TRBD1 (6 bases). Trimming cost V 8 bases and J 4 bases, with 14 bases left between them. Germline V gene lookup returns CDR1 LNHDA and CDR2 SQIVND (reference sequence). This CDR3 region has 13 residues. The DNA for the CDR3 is TGTGCCAGTGAACAGGGACCGGTCACTGAAGCTTTCTTT. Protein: CASEQGPVTEAFF.

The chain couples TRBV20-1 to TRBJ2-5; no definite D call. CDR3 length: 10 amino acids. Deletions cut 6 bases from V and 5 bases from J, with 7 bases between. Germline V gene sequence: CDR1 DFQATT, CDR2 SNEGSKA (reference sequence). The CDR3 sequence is CSADWETQYF. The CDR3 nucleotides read TGCAGTGCAGACTGGGAGACCCAGTACTTC.

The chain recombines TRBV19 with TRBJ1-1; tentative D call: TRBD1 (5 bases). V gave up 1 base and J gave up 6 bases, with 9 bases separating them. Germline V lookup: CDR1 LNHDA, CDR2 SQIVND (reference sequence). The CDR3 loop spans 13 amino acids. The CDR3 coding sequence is TGTGCCAGTAGTATAGGGGGCGCGGCTGAAGCTTTCTTT. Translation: CASSIGGAAEAFF.

The CDR3 loop reads CASSQDTEGGVYEQYF. CDR3 sequence (DNA): TGTGCCAGCAGCCAGGACACCGAGGGAGGGGTATACGAGCAGTACTTC. The rearrangement uses TRBV7-2 and TRBJ2-7; the match to TRBD2 covers 7 bases. Trimming removed 5 bases from V and 4 bases from J; junction bases left unmatched: 14. The CDR3 has 16 residues. The germline V gene encodes CDR1 SGHTA and CDR2 FQGNSA.

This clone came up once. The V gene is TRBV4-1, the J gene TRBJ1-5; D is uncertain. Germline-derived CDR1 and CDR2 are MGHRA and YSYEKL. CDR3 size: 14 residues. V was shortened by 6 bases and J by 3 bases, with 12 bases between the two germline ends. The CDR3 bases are TGCGCCAGCAGTTTCAGACAATCCAATCAGCCCCAGCATTTT. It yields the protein CASSFRQSNQPQHF.

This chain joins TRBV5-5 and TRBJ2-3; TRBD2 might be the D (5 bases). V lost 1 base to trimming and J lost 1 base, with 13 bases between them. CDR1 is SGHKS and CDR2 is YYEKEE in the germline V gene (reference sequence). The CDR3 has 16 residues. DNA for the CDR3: TGTGCCAGCAGCTTGCTTCTAGCCGGGGGCACAGATACGCAGTATTTT. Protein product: CASSLLLAGGTDTQYF.

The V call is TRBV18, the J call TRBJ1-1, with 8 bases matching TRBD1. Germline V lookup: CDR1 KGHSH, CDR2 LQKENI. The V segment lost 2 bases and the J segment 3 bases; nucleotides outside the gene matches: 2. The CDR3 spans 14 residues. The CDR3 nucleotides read TGTGCCAGCTCACCAACAGGGGGAGACACTGAAGCTTTCTTT. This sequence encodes CASSPTGGDTEAFF.

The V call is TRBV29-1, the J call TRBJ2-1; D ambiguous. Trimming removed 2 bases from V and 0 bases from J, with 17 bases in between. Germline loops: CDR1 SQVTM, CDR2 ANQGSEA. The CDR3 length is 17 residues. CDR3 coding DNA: TGCAGCGTTGAATGGCTAGGTCTCGGAAGCTCCTACAATGAGCAGTTCTTC. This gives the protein CSVEWLGLGSSYNEQFF.

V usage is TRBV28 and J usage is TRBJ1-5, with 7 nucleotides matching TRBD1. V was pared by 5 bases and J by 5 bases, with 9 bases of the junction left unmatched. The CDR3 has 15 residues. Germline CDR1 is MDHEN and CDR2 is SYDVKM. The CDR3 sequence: CASSKDREVDQPQHF. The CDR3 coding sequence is TGTGCCAGCAGTAAAGACAGGGAGGTTGATCAGCCCCAGCATTTT.